The entry below gives a single TCR beta chain sequence along with its context. Its antigen is undetermined. This sample is drawn from a study of early stage breast cancer tumors. Notes on the study in general: Commonly generated sequences made up most enriched TCRB sequences shared between patients.

Method: immunoSEQ multiplex PCR; TCRdb's copy keeps in-frame clones and lacks some. The sample has some 41,000 clones; approximately 78% are singletons. This CDR3 has 14 residues. V was trimmed by 2 bases and J by 3 bases, leaving 12 bases between them. The germline gives CDR1 SGHDT, CDR2 YYEEEE. The V gene is TRBV5-6, the J gene TRBJ2-7; no definite D call. This TCR was recovered from a person between 50 and 60 years old with breast cancer. Sequencing input: blood. The CDR3 loop is CASSLGGYNYEQYF. The CDR3 nucleotides read TGTGCCAGCAGCTTAGGCGGCTATAACTACGAGCAGTACTTC.